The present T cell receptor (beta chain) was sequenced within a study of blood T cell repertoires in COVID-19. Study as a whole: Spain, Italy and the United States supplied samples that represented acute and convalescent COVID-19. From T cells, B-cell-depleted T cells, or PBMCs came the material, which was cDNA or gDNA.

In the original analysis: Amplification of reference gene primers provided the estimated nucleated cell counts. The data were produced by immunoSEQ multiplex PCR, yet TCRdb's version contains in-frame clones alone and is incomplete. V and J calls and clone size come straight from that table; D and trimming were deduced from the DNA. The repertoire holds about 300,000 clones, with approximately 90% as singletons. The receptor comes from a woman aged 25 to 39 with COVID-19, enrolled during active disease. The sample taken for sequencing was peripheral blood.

The CDR3 loop reads CASSHQNSPLHF. Written as DNA, the CDR3 is TGTGCCAGCAGCCACCAGAATTCACCCCTCCACTTT. The rearrangement uses TRBV6-6 and TRBJ1-6, with unresolved D. In germline, CDR1 is MNHNY, CDR2 SVGAGI (reference sequence). The CDR3 covers 12 residues. V was cut by 6 bases and J by 7 bases, with 7 bases left in between.